This TCR beta chain originates from a study of T-cell memory formation after mild COVID-19. Findings and caveats of the study: Pre-infection memory harbored some responding clones, suggesting cross-reactive memory joined.

TCRdb re-called the 5' RACE reads with MiXCR, one entry per CDR3 protein. The table has about 240,000 distinct CDR3 sequences, 7.5% to 10% seen once. A word on this clonotype: Its antigen is still unknown.

Per germline, CDR1 MDHEN and CDR2 SYDVKM. Trimming took 7 bases from V and 2 from J; bases not matched to a gene: 3. The CDR3 consists of 13 residues. Source material: PBMCs or a T cell subset sorted from them (not recorded which). This chain joins TRBV28 and TRBJ2-7; 9 nucleotides line up with TRBD1. The TCR comes from a man between 18 and 35 years old who had mild COVID-19 (a few samples of this study predate the infection). Cell type and time point are not known. The DNA of the CDR3 is TGTGCCAGCATTGGACAGGGGCCCTACGAGCAGTACTTC. Amino acid sequence: CASIGQGPYEQYF.